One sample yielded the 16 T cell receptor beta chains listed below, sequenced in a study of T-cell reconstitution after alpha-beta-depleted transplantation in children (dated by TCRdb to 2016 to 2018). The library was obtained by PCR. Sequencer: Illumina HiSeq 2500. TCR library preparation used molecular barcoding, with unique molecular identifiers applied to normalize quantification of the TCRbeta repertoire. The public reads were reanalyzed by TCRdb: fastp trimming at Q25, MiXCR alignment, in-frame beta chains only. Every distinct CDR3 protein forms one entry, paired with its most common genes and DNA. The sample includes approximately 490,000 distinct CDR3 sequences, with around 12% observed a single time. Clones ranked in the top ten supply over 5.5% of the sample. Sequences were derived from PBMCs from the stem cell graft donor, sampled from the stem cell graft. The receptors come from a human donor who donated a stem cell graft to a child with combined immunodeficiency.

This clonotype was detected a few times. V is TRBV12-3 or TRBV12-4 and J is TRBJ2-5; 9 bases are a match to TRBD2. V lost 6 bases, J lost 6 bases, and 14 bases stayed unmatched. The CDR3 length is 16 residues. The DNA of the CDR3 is TGTGCCAGCAGCCAAGCTCTTAGCGGGAGTTTGAAGACCCAGTACTTC. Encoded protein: CASSQALSGSLKTQYF.

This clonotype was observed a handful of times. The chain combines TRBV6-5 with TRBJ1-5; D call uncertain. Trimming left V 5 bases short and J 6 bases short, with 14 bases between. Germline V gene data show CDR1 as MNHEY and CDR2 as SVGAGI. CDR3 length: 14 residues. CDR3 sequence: CASSRFSPPQPQHF. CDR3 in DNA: TGTGCCAGCAGTCGGTTCAGCCCCCCTCAGCCCCAGCATTTT.

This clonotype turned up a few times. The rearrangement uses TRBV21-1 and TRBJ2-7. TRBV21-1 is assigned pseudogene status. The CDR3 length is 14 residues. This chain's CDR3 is CASAKERRSYEQYF. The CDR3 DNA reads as TGTGCCAGCGCCAAGGAAAGACGGTCCTACGAGCAGTACTTC.

The CDR3 region has the DNA TGTGCTAGTGGTTGGGGGACCATTTTCTTT. As protein: CASGWGTIFF. The rearrangement joins TRBV12-5 to TRBJ1-1, with a possible D match to TRBD1 (5 bases). With 4 bases removed from V and 13 bases from J, the gap between germline ends came to 10 bases. There are 10 residues in the CDR3. Germline values: CDR1 LGHNT, CDR2 FRNRAP.

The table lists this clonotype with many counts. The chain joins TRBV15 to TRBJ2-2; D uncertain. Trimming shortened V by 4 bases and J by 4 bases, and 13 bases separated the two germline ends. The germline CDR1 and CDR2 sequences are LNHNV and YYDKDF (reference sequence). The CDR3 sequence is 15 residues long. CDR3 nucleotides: TGTGCCACCAGCATGGCCGAACGTACCACCGGGGAGCTGTTTTTT. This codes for CATSMAERTTGELFF.

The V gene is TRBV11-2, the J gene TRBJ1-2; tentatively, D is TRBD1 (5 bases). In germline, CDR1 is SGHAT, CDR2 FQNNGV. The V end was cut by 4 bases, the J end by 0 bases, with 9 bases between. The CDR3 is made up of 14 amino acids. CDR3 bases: TGTGCCAGCAGCTCCCTAGGGGCTAACTATGGCTACACCTTC. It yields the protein CASSSLGANYGYTF.

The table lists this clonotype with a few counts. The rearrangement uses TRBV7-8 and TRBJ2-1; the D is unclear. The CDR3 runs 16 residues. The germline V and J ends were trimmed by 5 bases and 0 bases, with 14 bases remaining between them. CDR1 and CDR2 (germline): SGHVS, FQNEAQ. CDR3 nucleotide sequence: TGTGCCAGCAGCCCTCCTGCCGCCAGCTCCTACAATGAGCAGTTCTTC. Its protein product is CASSPPAASSYNEQFF.

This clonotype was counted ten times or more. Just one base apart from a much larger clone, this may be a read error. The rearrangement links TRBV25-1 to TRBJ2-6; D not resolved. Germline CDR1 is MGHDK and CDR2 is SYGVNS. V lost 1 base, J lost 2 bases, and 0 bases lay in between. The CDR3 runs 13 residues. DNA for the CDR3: TGTGCCAGCAGTGAATCTGGGGCCAACGTCCTGACTTTC. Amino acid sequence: CASSESGANVLTF. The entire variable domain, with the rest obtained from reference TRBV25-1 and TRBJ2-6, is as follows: EADIYQTPRYLVIGTGKKITLECSQTMGHDKMYWYQQDPGMELHLIHYSYGVNSTEKGDLSSESTVSRIRTEHFPLTLESARPSHTSQYLCASSESGANVLTFGAGSRLTVL.

The CDR3 DNA reads as TGTGCCAGCAGTTACGTCCGACTAGGGGAGCAGTTCTTC. This gives the protein CASSYVRLGEQFF. The chain employs TRBV6-2 or TRBV6-3 and TRBJ2-1; a weak D match, TRBD2 (6 bases). The V end lost 2 bases, the J end lost 10 bases, and 12 bases lay between the germline ends. Germline V gives CDR1 MNHEY, CDR2 SVGEGT. This CDR3 comprises 13 residues.

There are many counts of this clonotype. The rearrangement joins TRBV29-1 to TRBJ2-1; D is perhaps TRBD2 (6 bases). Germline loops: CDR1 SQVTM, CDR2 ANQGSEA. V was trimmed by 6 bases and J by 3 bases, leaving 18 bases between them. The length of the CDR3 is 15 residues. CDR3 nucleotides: TGCAGCGTATACGCAGGGCGGGAATTCTACAATGAGCAGTTCTTC. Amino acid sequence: CSVYAGREFYNEQFF.

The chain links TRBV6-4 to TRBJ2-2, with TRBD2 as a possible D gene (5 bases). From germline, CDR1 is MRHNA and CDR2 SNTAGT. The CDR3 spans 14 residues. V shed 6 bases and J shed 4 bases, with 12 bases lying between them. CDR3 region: CASRPGRGTGELFF. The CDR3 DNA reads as TGTGCCAGCAGACCGGGCCGGGGCACCGGGGAGCTGTTTTTT.

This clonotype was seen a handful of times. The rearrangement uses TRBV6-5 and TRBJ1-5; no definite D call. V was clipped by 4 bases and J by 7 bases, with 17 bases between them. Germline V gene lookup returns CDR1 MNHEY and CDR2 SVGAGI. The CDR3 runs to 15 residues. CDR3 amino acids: CASSSSRALGQPQHF. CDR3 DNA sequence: TGTGCCAGCAGTTCGTCCCGGGCACTAGGGCAGCCCCAGCATTTT.

CDR3 nucleotide sequence: TGTGCCAGCCGCCCGAGGGACGGGGGTGTCTACGAGCAGTACTTC. Its protein is CASRPRDGGVYEQYF. The V and J genes are TRBV5-5 and TRBJ2-7; possible D gene TRBD2, 6 bases. Trimming took off 7 bases at V and 3 bases at J, with 20 bases between the two ends. The length of the CDR3 is 15 residues. Germline assignment: CDR1 SGHKS and CDR2 YYEKEE (reference sequence).

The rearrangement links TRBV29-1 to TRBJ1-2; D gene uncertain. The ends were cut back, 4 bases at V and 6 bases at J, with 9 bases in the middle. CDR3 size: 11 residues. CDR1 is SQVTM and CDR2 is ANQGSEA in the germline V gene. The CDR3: CSVVANHGYTF. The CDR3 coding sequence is TGCAGCGTTGTGGCAAACCATGGCTACACCTTC.

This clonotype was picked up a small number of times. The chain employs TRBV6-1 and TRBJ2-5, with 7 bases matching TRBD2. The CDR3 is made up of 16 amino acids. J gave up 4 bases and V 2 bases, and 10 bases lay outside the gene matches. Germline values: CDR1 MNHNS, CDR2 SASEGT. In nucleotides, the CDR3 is TGTGCCAGCAGTGAACCGGGACTACCAGGGCCAGAGACCCAGTACTTC. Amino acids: CASSEPGLPGPETQYF.

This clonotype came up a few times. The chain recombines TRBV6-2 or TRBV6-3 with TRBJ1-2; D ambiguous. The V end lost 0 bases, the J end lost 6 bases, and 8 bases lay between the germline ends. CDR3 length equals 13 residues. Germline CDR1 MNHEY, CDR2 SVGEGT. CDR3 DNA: TGTGCCAGCAGTTACTCGGAGACCCATGGCTACACCTTC. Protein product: CASSYSETHGYTF.